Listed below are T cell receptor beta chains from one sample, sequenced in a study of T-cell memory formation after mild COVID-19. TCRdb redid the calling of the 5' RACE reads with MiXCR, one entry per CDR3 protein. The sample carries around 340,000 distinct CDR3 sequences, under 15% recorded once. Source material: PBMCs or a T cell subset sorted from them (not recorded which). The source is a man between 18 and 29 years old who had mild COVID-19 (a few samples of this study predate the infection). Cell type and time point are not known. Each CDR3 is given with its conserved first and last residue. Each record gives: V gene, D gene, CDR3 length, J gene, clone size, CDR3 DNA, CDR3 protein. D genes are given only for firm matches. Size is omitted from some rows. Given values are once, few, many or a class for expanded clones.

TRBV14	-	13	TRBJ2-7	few	TGTGCCAGCAGCGATCATAACTTCTACGAGCAGTACTTC	CASSDHNFYEQYF
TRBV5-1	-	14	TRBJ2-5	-	TGCGCCATCCCCTGGCTTCGAGTCGGGGAGACCCAGTACTTC	CAIPWLRVGETQYF
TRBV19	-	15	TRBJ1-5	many	TGTGCCAGTACCAAAACTCGGGACGGACTTGGGCCCCAGCATTTT	CASTKTRDGLGPQHF
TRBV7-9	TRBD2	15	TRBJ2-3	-	TGTGCCAGCCATTCCGGGACTAGCGTGGGAGATACGCAGTATTTT	CASHSGTSVGDTQYF
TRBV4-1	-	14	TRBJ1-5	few	TGCGCCAGCAGCCAAGATCTGGGACCTCGGCCCCAGCATTTT	CASSQDLGPRPQHF
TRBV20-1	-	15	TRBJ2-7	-	TGCAGTGCTAGAGATCCCGCAGGGGGGACCTACGAGCAGTACTTC	CSARDPAGGTYEQYF
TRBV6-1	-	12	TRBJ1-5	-	TGTGCCAGCATCGGCAGAGGACAGCCCCAGCATTTT	CASIGRGQPQHF
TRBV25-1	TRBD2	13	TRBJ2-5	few	TGTGCCAGCGGGGGGACTAGCGGATTGACCCAGTACTTC	CASGGTSGLTQYF
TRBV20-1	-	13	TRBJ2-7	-	TGCAGTGCTATTAGGCCTGCCCTTTACGAGCAGTACTTC	CSAIRPALYEQYF
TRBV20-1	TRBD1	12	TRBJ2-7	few	TGCAGTGCTAAGGGACAGAACTACGAGCAGTACTTC	CSAKGQNYEQYF
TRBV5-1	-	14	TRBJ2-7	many	TGCGCCAGCAGAGGGACTCTCCGGGTCCACGAGCAGTACTTC	CASRGTLRVHEQYF
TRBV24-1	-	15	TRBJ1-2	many	TGTGCCACCAGTCCTCGAGGCTCGGGGATCGGCGGCTACACCTTC	CATSPRGSGIGGYTF
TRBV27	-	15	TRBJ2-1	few	TGTGCCAGCAGTTCGGCGGGGGCCTCCTACAATGAGCAGTTCTTC	CASSSAGASYNEQFF
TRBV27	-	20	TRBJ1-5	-	TGTGCCAGCAGTTTAATTTCCCCCCGGGGCCCCGAAGGATCCAATCAGCCCCAGCATTTT	CASSLISPRGPEGSNQPQHF
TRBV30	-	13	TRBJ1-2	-	TGTGCCTCCCCGGGACAAGGATCCTATGGCTACACCTTC	CASPGQGSYGYTF
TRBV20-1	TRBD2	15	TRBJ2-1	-	TGCAGTGCGACCCAGCGGGGGGGGAAGGTTTATGAGCAGTTCTTC	CSATQRGGKVYEQFF
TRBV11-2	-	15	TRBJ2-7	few	TGTGCCAGCAGCTTCGGGGAAGGGACCCACTACGAGCAGTACTTC	CASSFGEGTHYEQYF
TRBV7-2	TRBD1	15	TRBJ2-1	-	TGTGCCAGCAGCCGTCCCGGGACAGGGTTTAGGTGGCAGTTCTTC	CASSRPGTGFRWQFF
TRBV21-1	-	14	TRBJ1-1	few	TGTGCCAGCAGCACGGACACCATGAACACTGAAGCTTTCTTT	CASSTDTMNTEAFF
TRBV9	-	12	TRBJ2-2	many	TGTGCCAGCAGCGTAGGCACCGGGGAGCTGTTTTTT	CASSVGTGELFF
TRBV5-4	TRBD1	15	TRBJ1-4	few	TGTGCCAGCAGCTTGACCGGGACAGGGCCTGAAAAACTGTTTTTT	CASSLTGTGPEKLFF
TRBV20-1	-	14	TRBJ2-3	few	TGCAGTGCGGTCGACAGGGCCGGGGGGGATACGCAGTATTTT	CSAVDRAGGDTQYF
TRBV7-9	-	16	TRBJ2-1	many	TGTGCCAGCAGCTTAGCGGTACAGAAGCGATACAATGAGCAGTTCTTC	CASSLAVQKRYNEQFF
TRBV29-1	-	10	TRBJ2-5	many	TGCAGCGTTCTCCAAGAGACCCAGTACTTC	CSVLQETQYF
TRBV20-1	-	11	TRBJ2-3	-	TGCAGTGCTGGGGGCGAGGATACGCAGTATTTT	CSAGGEDTQYF
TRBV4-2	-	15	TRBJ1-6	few	TGTGCCAGCAGCCAAGAATGGACGGGGGAATCACCCCTCCACTTT	CASSQEWTGESPLHF
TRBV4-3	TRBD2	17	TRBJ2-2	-	TGCGCCAGCAGCCAAGAGATGGGCAAGCGGGGAACCGGGGAGCTGTTTTTT	CASSQEMGKRGTGELFF